The source of this T cell receptor beta chain is a study of graft-versus-host responses after intestinal transplantation. Looking at the study overall: Recipients underwent multivisceral, liver-intestinal, or isolated intestinal transplants. Each patient got anti-thymocyte globulin induction, then tacrolimus and steroids for around three years.

General study findings and limits: Recipient marrow showed GvH clones, some seen first in ileum or blood.

Here immunoSEQ multiplex PCR was the method, and the copy in TCRdb shows in-frame clones only, minus some. The repertoire holds around 84,000 clones, with around four fifths as singletons. Germline assignment: CDR1 SEHNR and CDR2 FQNEAQ (reference sequence). Trimming removed 1 base from V and 0 bases from J, with 15 bases in between. There are 17 residues in the CDR3. In regard to this clone: No antigen is known for it.

The sequenced sample was unstimulated CD8+ T cells sorted from spleen or lymph node cells, obtained before intestinal transplant. This clonotype was obtained from a human donor who received an intestinal transplant. The V and J genes are TRBV7-9 and TRBJ1-2; D remains ambiguous. CDR3 sequence reads: CASSLGRAGDSNYGYTF. CDR3 sequence (DNA): TGTGCCAGCAGCTTAGGGCGGGCAGGAGACTCTAACTATGGCTACACCTTC.